These 20 T cell receptor beta chains were sequenced from one sample in a study of T-cell memory formation after mild COVID-19. TCRdb analysed the 5' RACE reads with MiXCR anew, one entry per CDR3 protein. Among roughly 250,000 distinct CDR3 sequences listed, about 16% were seen once. The sample was PBMCs or a T cell subset sorted from them (not recorded which). These receptors originate from a young man who had mild COVID-19 (a few samples of this study predate the infection). Cell type and time point are not known.

The chain recombines TRBV7-3 with TRBJ2-2, with unresolved D. Germline CDR1 and CDR2: SGHTA and FQGTGA. CDR3 length: 13 amino acids. V was trimmed by 2 bases and J by 6 bases, leaving 7 bases between them. The CDR3 region is CASSLPPAGELFF. The CDR3 nucleotides are TGTGCCAGCAGCTTACCCCCGGCCGGGGAGCTGTTTTTT.

The CDR3 loop is CASSLTALSYNEQFF. In DNA, the CDR3 is TGCGCCAGCAGCTTGACGGCCCTCTCCTACAATGAGCAGTTCTTC. V is TRBV5-1 and J is TRBJ2-1; no clear D gene. Looked up from germline, CDR1 is SGHRS and CDR2 is YFSETQ. The CDR3 consists of 15 residues. V was shortened by 1 base and J by 0 bases, with 8 bases between the two germline ends.

This rearrangement joins TRBV5-1 to TRBJ1-2; 9 bases match TRBD1. CDR1 is SGHRS, CDR2 YFSETQ, per germline. Trimming cost V 3 bases and J 7 bases; bases outside gene matches: 10. The CDR3 runs 15 residues. The CDR3 DNA is TGCGCCAGCAGCTCTCCGGGACAGGGAAGGTCTGGCTACACCTTC. Amino acid sequence: CASSSPGQGRSGYTF.

This clonotype was detected a few times. The gene calls are TRBV7-2 and TRBJ1-1, with TRBD1 as a possible D gene (6 bases). The V end was cut by 4 bases, the J end by 5 bases, with 14 bases between. The CDR3 covers 14 residues. Germline V gene data show CDR1 as SGHTA and CDR2 as FQGNSA. This chain's CDR3 is CASSSDRSRTEAFF. The CDR3 region has the DNA TGTGCCAGCAGCTCCGACAGGTCGAGGACTGAAGCTTTCTTT.

The chain couples TRBV27 to TRBJ2-4; 9 positions match TRBD2. The V gene's germline CDR1 is MNHEY and CDR2 SMNVEV (reference sequence). Unmatched junction bases numbered 16, after V lost 2 bases and J lost 8 bases. This CDR3 region has 18 residues. DNA for the CDR3: TGTGCCAGCAGTTTACGAATCGGGCGGGGGGGTCTTGTCGACATTCAGTACTTC. It codes for CASSLRIGRGGLVDIQYF.

In its sample, this clonotype was seen many times. This sequence joins TRBV7-3 and TRBJ2-5; D may match TRBD1 or TRBD2 (5 bases each). The CDR3 runs to 16 residues. Per the germline V gene, CDR1 is SGHTA and CDR2 is FQGTGA. With 2 bases removed from V and 5 bases from J, the gap between germline ends came to 18 bases. The CDR3 bases are TGTGCCAGCAGCTTATCGGGACCTAGTCTGGGGGAGACCCAGTACTTC. Amino acids: CASSLSGPSLGETQYF.

The chain joins TRBV4-3 to TRBJ1-5; D unresolved. Per the germline V gene, CDR1 is LGHNA and CDR2 is YSLEER. The CDR3 has 16 residues. Trimming pared 0 bases from V and 11 bases from J, leaving 20 bases between. CDR3 sequence: CASSQDLWQSGLSQHF. Here the CDR3 DNA reads TGCGCCAGCAGCCAAGATCTTTGGCAGTCGGGGTTGTCCCAGCATTTT.

The chain joins TRBV12-3 or TRBV12-4 to TRBJ2-2, with TRBD2 identical over 7 bases. The V and J ends lost 1 base and 3 bases, in that order; junction bases with no gene match: 11. This CDR3 spans 18 amino acids. The CDR3 region is CASSLVGLREGYTGELFF. The CDR3 DNA is TGTGCCAGCAGTTTAGTCGGACTCAGGGAGGGATACACCGGGGAGCTGTTTTTT.

The gene calls are TRBV29-1 and TRBJ2-1; a possible D gene is TRBD1 (6 bases). Germline CDR1 and CDR2: SQVTM and ANQGSEA. This CDR3 is 13 amino acids long. The ends were cut back, 8 bases at V and 6 bases at J, with 17 bases in the middle. The CDR3 DNA reads TGCAGCAGTTACCTAGGGGGACGCAATGAGCAGTTCTTC. The encoded protein is CSSYLGGRNEQFF.

The J gene is TRBJ2-1, the V gene TRBV4-3, with D possibly TRBD2 on 6 matching bases. Germline V gene data show CDR1 as LGHNA and CDR2 as YSLEER. The CDR3 is 16 amino acids. V dropped 3 bases and J dropped 8 bases, with 20 bases sitting between them. The CDR3 reads CASSQSAGRSFHEQFF. In nucleotides, the CDR3 is TGCGCCAGCAGCCAGTCCGCGGGGAGATCATTTCATGAGCAGTTCTTC.

The rearrangement links TRBV9 to TRBJ1-3, with TRBD1 as a possible D gene (6 bases). Per germline, CDR1 SGDLS and CDR2 YYNGEE. The CDR3 spans 15 residues. Trimming left V 4 bases short and J 4 bases short, with 15 bases between. This CDR3 reads CASSPWTAPGNTIYF. The CDR3 nucleotides read TGTGCCAGCAGCCCGTGGACAGCCCCGGGAAACACCATATATTTT.

The genes are TRBV25-1 and TRBJ2-3, with 7 nucleotides matching TRBD2. The germline gives CDR1 MGHDK, CDR2 SYGVNS. The junction had 6 bases not matched to a gene; V was cut back by 5 bases and J by 7 bases. The CDR3 is made up of 13 amino acids. The CDR3 coding sequence is TGTGCCAGCAGTATAGGCGGGGGAAATACGCAGTATTTT. Its protein is CASSIGGGNTQYF.

The chain joins TRBV5-1 to TRBJ1-2; TRBD1 is a possible D gene (6 bases). V gave up 3 bases and J gave up 8 bases, with 14 bases separating them. CDR1 is SGHRS, CDR2 YFSETQ, per germline. The length of the CDR3 is 13 residues. The CDR3 DNA sequence: TGCGCCAGCAGCTCGAGAGACAGGCTCGGCTACACCTTC. This codes for CASSSRDRLGYTF.

This clonotype has only a few counts. The chain couples TRBV20-1 to TRBJ2-1, with 8 bases lining up with TRBD2. This CDR3 is 14 amino acids long. Losses at the gene ends were 5 bases for V and 0 bases for J; bases not matched to a gene: 3. Germline CDR1 and CDR2: DFQATT and SNEGSKA (reference sequence). CDR3 amino acids: CSAVAGSSYNEQFF. The CDR3 bases are TGCAGTGCTGTAGCGGGGAGCTCCTACAATGAGCAGTTCTTC.

The rearrangement uses TRBV12-3 or TRBV12-4 and TRBJ1-5; 7 nucleotides line up with TRBD1. The CDR3 is made up of 15 amino acids. Trimming removed 2 bases from V and 4 bases from J; junction bases left unmatched: 5. The CDR3 DNA sequence: TGTGCCAGCAGTTTAATGGCAGGGGGGAATCAGCCCCAGCATTTT. Amino acids: CASSLMAGGNQPQHF.

This clonotype was detected a few times. The V gene is TRBV4-1, the J gene TRBJ1-6, with D possibly matching TRBD1 (6 bases). The CDR3 totals 16 residues. V was clipped by 0 bases and J by 8 bases, with 14 bases between them. In germline, CDR1 is MGHRA, CDR2 YSYEKL. The CDR3 here is CASSQDVFRGYSPLHF. CDR3 DNA: TGCGCCAGCAGCCAAGATGTATTTAGGGGGTATTCACCCCTCCACTTT.

This clonotype was counted many times. The chain has TRBV7-3 and TRBJ1-2, with 12 bases lining up with TRBD1. Per the germline V gene, CDR1 is SGHTA and CDR2 is FQGTGA. V lost 5 bases to trimming and J lost 8 bases; unmatched junction nucleotides: 3. This CDR3 has 13 residues. Here the CDR3 reads CASSTGTGGGYTF. The CDR3 DNA is TGTGCCAGCAGCACCGGGACAGGGGGCGGCTACACCTTC.

Only a few counts were recorded for this clonotype. The genes are TRBV4-1 and TRBJ1-6, with 7 positions matching TRBD1. V shed 4 bases, J shed 10 bases, and the junction held 13 bases outside the gene matches. Germline V gives CDR1 MGHRA, CDR2 YSYEKL. The CDR3 sequence is 16 residues long. This CDR3 is CASSRNRGENESPLHF. The CDR3 DNA reads TGCGCCAGCAGCCGTAACAGGGGTGAGAACGAATCACCCCTCCACTTT.

This clonotype was seen only a few times. V usage is TRBV4-3 and J usage is TRBJ1-1; 7 bases line up with TRBD1. The CDR3 has 13 residues. CDR1 LGHNA and CDR2 YSLEER come from the germline V gene. With V trimmed by 2 bases and J by 8 bases, 5 bases remained unmatched. CDR3 coding DNA: TGCGCCAGCAGCCAACAGACAGGGCAGGAAGCTTTCTTT. Translation gives CASSQQTGQEAFF.

This clonotype appeared a single time. J is TRBJ1-2 and V is TRBV12-3 or TRBV12-4, with 7 bases that match TRBD1. Losses at the gene ends were 5 bases for V and 8 bases for J; bases not matched to a gene: 8. There are 13 residues in the CDR3. CDR3 coding DNA: TGTGCCAGCAGTCTCGACAGGGCGGGAGGCTACACCTTC. Translating it yields CASSLDRAGGYTF.